Below are 15 T cell receptor beta chains sequenced from a single sample in a study of radiotherapy plus CTLA-4 blockade in lung cancer (dated by TCRdb to about 2018). Libraries were made using the immunoSEQ multiplex PCR assay. The clones in this table, taken by TCRdb from immuneACCESS, are in-frame only. Not every clone is retained; where verified, under half of the shortfall comes from an unresolved V gene, and the cause of the rest is unknown. This sample comprises around 70,000 clones, roughly 84% of them detected only once. The leading ten clones occupy 35% to 45% of the sample. The sample consisted of peripheral blood, taken from a patient treated with radiotherapy plus ipilimumab. Every receptor here comes from a human donor with non-small cell lung cancer that progressed on radiotherapy plus ipilimumab.

This clone was detected a few times. The chain recombines TRBV18 with TRBJ2-5; 8 bases align to TRBD2. Germline CDR1 reads KGHSH; CDR2 reads LQKENI. This CDR3 comprises 15 residues. V lost 2 bases to trimming and J lost 4 bases; unmatched junction nucleotides: 6. CDR3 bases: TGTGCCAGCTCACCATCGGCGGGGGGAGGAGAGACCCAGTACTTC. Protein: CASSPSAGGGETQYF.

The gene calls are TRBV5-1 and TRBJ2-1; 13 bases match TRBD2. The junction had 7 bases not matched to a gene; V was cut back by 4 bases and J by 9 bases. The germline CDR1 and CDR2 sequences are SGHRS and YFSETQ. The CDR3 totals 15 residues. CDR3 DNA sequence: TGCGCCAGCAGCCCAGGACTAGCGGGAGTGGGTGAGCAGTTCTTC. Protein sequence: CASSPGLAGVGEQFF.

The rearrangement joins TRBV30 to TRBJ1-4; no definite D call. Trimming stripped 0 bases from V and 8 bases from J, with 16 bases between. The CDR3 spans 15 residues. Germline CDR1 is GTSNPN and CDR2 is SVGIG (reference sequence). This CDR3 reads CAWSVSGGSGEKLFF. The CDR3 DNA sequence: TGTGCCTGGAGTGTGTCGGGAGGGTCGGGAGAAAAACTGTTTTTT.

The J gene is TRBJ2-7, the V gene TRBV7-9, with 8 bases that match TRBD1. The CDR3 sequence is 14 residues long. From germline, CDR1 is SEHNR and CDR2 FQNEAQ (reference sequence). The J segment lost 6 bases and the V segment lost 5 bases, leaving 9 bases of the junction unmatched. CDR3 sequence (DNA): TGTGCCAGCAGCCCGGACAGGGTAGCTTTCGAGCAGTACGTC. Translation gives CASSPDRVAFEQYV.

The chain combines TRBV7-3 with TRBJ2-3; D not resolved. The CDR3 is 13 residues long. Looked up from germline, CDR1 is SGHTA and CDR2 is FQGTGA. V shed 1 base and J shed 4 bases, with 6 bases lying between them. The CDR3 DNA is TGTGCCAGCAGCTTAAGTGGGTCAGATACGCAGTATTTT. Protein product: CASSLSGSDTQYF.

V is TRBV30 and J is TRBJ1-1; D not resolved. Germline assignment: CDR1 GTSNPN and CDR2 SVGIG (reference sequence). V dropped 4 bases and J dropped 0 bases, with 12 bases sitting between them. The CDR3 runs 14 residues. CDR3 bases: TGTGCCTGGATTGCCAGAACCCTGAACACTGAAGCTTTCTTT. Translated: CAWIARTLNTEAFF.

This chain joins TRBV19 and TRBJ1-5; D not resolved. V was trimmed by 3 bases and J by 0 bases, leaving 6 bases between them. This CDR3 is 14 amino acids long. Germline CDR1 reads LNHDA; CDR2 reads SQIVND (reference sequence). For the CDR3, the DNA is TGTGCCAGTAGTATCGTCTATAGCAATCAGCCCCAGCATTTT. Translated: CASSIVYSNQPQHF. The complete variable domain, with remaining parts taken from reference TRBV19 and TRBJ1-5, reads DGGITQSPKYLFRKEGQNVTLSCEQNLNHDAMYWYRQDPGQGLRLIYYSQIVNDFQKGDIAEGYSVSREKKESFPLTVTSAQKNPTAFYLCASSIVYSNQPQHFGDGTRLSIL.

The rearrangement joins TRBV6-5 to TRBJ2-7; TRBD2 agrees at 11 bases. CDR3 length equals 16 residues. V trimming: 0 bases; J trimming: 2 bases; junction bases outside the gene matches: 3. Germline V gene sequence: CDR1 MNHEY, CDR2 SVGAGI. CDR3 sequence (DNA): TGTGCCAGCAGTTACTCCACTAGCGGGAGCACCTACGAGCAGTACTTC. Protein product: CASSYSTSGSTYEQYF.

This clone appeared once. The chain combines TRBV28 with TRBJ1-5; no clear D gene. V lost 5 bases and J 4 bases, leaving 12 bases between the germline ends. The CDR3 totals 14 residues. CDR1 and CDR2 (germline): MDHEN, SYDVKM. The chain's CDR3 is CASSQLPINQPQHF. In DNA form, the CDR3 reads TGTGCCAGCAGTCAGCTTCCTATAAATCAGCCCCAGCATTTT.

In DNA form, the CDR3 reads TGTGCCAGCAGTTTATTTACAGGGGTTCTGAGCAATCAGCCCCAGCATTTT. As protein: CASSLFTGVLSNQPQHF. The chain combines TRBV28 with TRBJ1-5, with 7 bases fitting TRBD1. The CDR3 extends over 17 amino acids. V gave up 1 base and J gave up 1 base; unmatched junction bases: 7. Germline V gene sequence: CDR1 MDHEN, CDR2 SYDVKM.

The chain is built from TRBV28 and TRBJ1-4; D is perhaps TRBD1 (6 bases). In germline, CDR1 is MDHEN, CDR2 SYDVKM. V gave up 6 bases and J gave up 1 base, with 12 bases separating them. This CDR3 is built from 15 residues. CDR3 protein: CASSLGGLTNEKLFF. CDR3 nucleotide sequence: TGTGCCAGCAGCCTAGGGGGACTAACTAATGAAAAACTGTTTTTT. The full variable domain, with the rest looked up from reference TRBV28 and TRBJ1-4, is DVKVTQSSRYLVKRTGEKVFLECVQDMDHENMFWYRQDPGLGLRLIYFSYDVKMKEKGDIPEGYSVSREKKERFSLILESASTNQTSMYLCASSLGGLTNEKLFFGSGTQLSVL.

The rearrangement links TRBV5-6 to TRBJ2-5; D might be TRBD2 (6 bases). V lost 4 bases to trimming and J lost 4 bases, with 20 bases between them. The CDR3 totals 16 residues. Germline CDR1 and CDR2: SGHDT and YYEEEE. CDR3 protein: CASSPLGQEGVETQYF. CDR3 bases: TGTGCCAGCAGCCCTCTTGGGCAGGAGGGTGTAGAGACCCAGTACTTC.

The rearrangement joins TRBV19 to TRBJ2-1; 7 bases line up with TRBD2. This CDR3 region has 15 residues. V lost 7 bases and J lost 0; bases outside the gene matches: 6. CDR1 and CDR2 (germline): LNHDA, SQIVND (reference sequence). This CDR3 is CASIEGGSSYNEQFF. For the CDR3, the DNA is TGTGCCAGTATAGAGGGCGGGAGCTCCTACAATGAGCAGTTCTTC.

The chain joins TRBV28 to TRBJ1-2; 12 nucleotides agree with TRBD1. Germline V CDR1 and CDR2: MDHEN, SYDVKM. The CDR3 is 17 amino acids. With V trimmed by 4 bases and J by 4 bases, 10 bases remained unmatched. CDR3 nucleotide sequence: TGTGCCAGCAGTTCACCGGGACAGGGGGCGCATGGCTATGGCTACACCTTC. Protein: CASSSPGQGAHGYGYTF.

The genes are TRBV11-2 and TRBJ2-7, with 10 positions matching TRBD1. In germline, CDR1 is SGHAT, CDR2 FQNNGV. The V segment lost 5 bases and the J segment 3 bases; nucleotides outside the gene matches: 7. The CDR3 totals 15 residues. CDR3 in DNA: TGTGCCAGCAGCCCGGCGAGGACAGGGGGCTACGAGCAGTACGTC. Translation gives CASSPARTGGYEQYV.